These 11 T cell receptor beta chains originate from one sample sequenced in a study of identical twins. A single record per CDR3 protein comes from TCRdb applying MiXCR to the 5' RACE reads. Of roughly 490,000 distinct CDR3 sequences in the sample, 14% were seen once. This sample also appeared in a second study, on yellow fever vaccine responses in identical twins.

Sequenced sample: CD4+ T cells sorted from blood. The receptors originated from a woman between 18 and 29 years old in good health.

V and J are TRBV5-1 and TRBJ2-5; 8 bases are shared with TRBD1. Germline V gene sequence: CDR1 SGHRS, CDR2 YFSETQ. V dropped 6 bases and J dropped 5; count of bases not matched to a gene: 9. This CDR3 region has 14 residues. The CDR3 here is CASNLAGGSETQYF. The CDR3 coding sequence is TGCGCCAGCAATTTGGCAGGGGGCTCGGAGACCCAGTACTTC.

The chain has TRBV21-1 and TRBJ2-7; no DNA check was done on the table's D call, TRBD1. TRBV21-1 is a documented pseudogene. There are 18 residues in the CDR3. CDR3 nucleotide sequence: TGTGCCAGCGGCGGTCCTGCACCGATGGGGGGCATTTCCTACGAGCAGTACTTC. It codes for CASGGPAPMGGISYEQYF.

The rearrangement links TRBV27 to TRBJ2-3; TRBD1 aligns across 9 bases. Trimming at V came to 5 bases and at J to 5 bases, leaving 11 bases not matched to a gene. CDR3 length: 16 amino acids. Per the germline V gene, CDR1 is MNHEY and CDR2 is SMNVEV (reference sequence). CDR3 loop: CASSRVRDRDKDTQYF. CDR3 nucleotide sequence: TGTGCCAGCAGTCGAGTTCGGGACAGGGATAAAGATACGCAGTATTTT.

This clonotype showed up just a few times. CDR3 amino acids: CATSRGSGSSYEQYF. The CDR3 region has the DNA TGTGCCACCAGCAGAGGTAGCGGGAGCTCCTACGAGCAGTACTTC. The chain combines TRBV15 with TRBJ2-7; 9 nucleotides align to TRBD2. In germline, CDR1 is LNHNV, CDR2 YYDKDF (reference sequence). There are 15 residues in the CDR3. The V gene end was trimmed by 1 base and the J gene end by 0 bases; junction bases not matched to a gene: 1.

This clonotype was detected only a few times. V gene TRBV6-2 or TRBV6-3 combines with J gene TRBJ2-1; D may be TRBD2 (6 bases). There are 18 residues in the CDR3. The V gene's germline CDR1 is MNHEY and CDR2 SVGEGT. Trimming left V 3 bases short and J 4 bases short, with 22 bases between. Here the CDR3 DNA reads TGTGCCAGCAGTTATAACCCCGGGACTCTAGTACTTTACAATGAGCAGTTCTTC. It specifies CASSYNPGTLVLYNEQFF.

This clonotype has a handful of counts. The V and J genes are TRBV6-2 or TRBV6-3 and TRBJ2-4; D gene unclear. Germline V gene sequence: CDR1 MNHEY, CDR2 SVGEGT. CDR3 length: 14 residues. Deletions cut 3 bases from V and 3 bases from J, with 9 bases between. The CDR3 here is CASSYGQDKNIQYF. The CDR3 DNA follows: TGTGCCAGCAGTTATGGGCAGGACAAAAACATTCAGTACTTC.

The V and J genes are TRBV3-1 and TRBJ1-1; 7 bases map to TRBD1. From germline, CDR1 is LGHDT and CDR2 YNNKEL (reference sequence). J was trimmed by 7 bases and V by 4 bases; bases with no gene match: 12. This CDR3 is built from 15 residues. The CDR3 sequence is CASSPLTRGGGEAFF. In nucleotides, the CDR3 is TGTGCCAGCAGCCCGCTGACCAGGGGGGGAGGTGAAGCTTTCTTT.

CDR3 amino acids: CASSPGPKTSETQYF. CDR3 nucleotides: TGTGCCAGCAGTCCGGGACCTAAAACCTCAGAGACCCAGTACTTC. The chain recombines TRBV28 with TRBJ2-5; the D gene could be TRBD1 or TRBD2 (5 bases each). The germline CDR1 and CDR2 sequences are MDHEN and SYDVKM. Trimming took off 5 bases at V and 4 bases at J, with 17 bases between the two ends. CDR3 size: 15 residues.

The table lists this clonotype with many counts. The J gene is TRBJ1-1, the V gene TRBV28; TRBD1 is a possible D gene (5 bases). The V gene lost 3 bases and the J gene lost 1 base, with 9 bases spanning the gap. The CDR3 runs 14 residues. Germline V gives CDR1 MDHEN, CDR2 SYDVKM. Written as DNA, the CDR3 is TGTGCCAGCAGTTTTGTTGGACAGAACACTGAAGCTTTCTTT. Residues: CASSFVGQNTEAFF.

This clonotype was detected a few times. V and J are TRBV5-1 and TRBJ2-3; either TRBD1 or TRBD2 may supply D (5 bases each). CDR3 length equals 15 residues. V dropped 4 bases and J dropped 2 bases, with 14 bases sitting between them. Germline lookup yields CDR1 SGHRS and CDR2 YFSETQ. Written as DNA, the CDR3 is TGCGCCAGCAGCCGGGTCGAGGGGACCACAGATACGCAGTATTTT. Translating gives CASSRVEGTTDTQYF.

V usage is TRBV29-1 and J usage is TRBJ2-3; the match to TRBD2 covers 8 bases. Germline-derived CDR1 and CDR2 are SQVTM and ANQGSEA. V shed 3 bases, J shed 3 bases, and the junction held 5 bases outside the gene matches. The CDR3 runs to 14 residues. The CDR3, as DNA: TGCAGCGTTGACAAGGGCGGGGGGACAGATACGCAGTATTTT. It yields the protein CSVDKGGGTDTQYF.